This TCR beta chain comes out of a study of shared clonotypes between healthy human individuals. The study's findings and limits: Sampling included only blood; tissue repertoires likely differ.

Here immunoSEQ multiplex PCR was the method, and the copy in TCRdb shows in-frame clones only, minus some. The data show some 2,000,000 clones, about 95% seen once. Germline V gene sequence: CDR1 SGHDT, CDR2 YYEEEE. The CDR3 spans 13 residues. The ends were cut back, 2 bases at V and 2 bases at J, with 7 bases in the middle. Selected positively for CCR7 and CD45RO-negative, naive CD8 cells excluded terminally differentiated effector memory CD45RA+ cells. As for this clone: Its antigen is not identified.

The chain uses TRBV5-6 and TRBJ2-5; D is uncertain. Sequencing input: naive CD8+ T cells sorted from blood. The sequence derives from a man aged 18-30 years in good health. The CDR3 coding sequence is TGTGCCAGCAGCTTTGAGATACAAGAGACCCAGTACTTC. It translates to CASSFEIQETQYF.